A single sample gave rise to the 3 T cell receptor beta chains below, sequenced in a study of blood T cell repertoires in COVID-19 (dated by TCRdb to 2018 to 2020). The library was built by means of the immunoSEQ multiplex PCR assay. Held by TCRdb, this immuneACCESS table contains in-frame sequences only and omits some clones. Under half of the omission traces to an unresolved V gene where checked; the cause of the rest is unknown. Across this sample there are roughly 380,000 clones, with 89% seen only once. Of the sample, about 1.6% is held by the ten largest clones. Material for sequencing was peripheral blood. The receptors come from a woman aged 35 to 49 with COVID-19, enrolled during active disease.

The chain combines TRBV7-2 with TRBJ2-4; 8 positions agree with TRBD1. Germline CDR1 reads SGHTA; CDR2 reads FQGNSA. V lost 2 bases and J lost 6; bases outside the gene matches: 3. The CDR3 runs 14 residues. The CDR3 reads CASSLPGGLNIQYF. The CDR3 nucleotides read TGTGCCAGCAGCTTACCAGGGGGCTTAAACATTCAGTACTTC.

This chain links TRBV9 with TRBJ2-2; D not certain. CDR1 is SGDLS and CDR2 is YYNGEE in the germline V gene. V was shortened by 2 bases and J by 8 bases, with 13 bases between the two germline ends. The CDR3 contains 14 residues. CDR3 amino acids: CASSVQVLGGELFF. In DNA form, the CDR3 reads TGTGCCAGCAGCGTTCAGGTTTTAGGTGGGGAGCTGTTTTTT.

The CDR3 here is CASSSRTGGVEKLFF. As DNA, the CDR3 is TGTGCCAGCAGCTCAAGGACAGGGGGTGTTGAAAAACTGTTTTTT. The genes are TRBV7-2 and TRBJ1-4; 10 bases are shared with TRBD1. CDR1 and CDR2 (germline): SGHTA, FQGNSA. The CDR3 is 15 residues long. V was pared by 4 bases and J by 7 bases, with 6 bases of the junction left unmatched.